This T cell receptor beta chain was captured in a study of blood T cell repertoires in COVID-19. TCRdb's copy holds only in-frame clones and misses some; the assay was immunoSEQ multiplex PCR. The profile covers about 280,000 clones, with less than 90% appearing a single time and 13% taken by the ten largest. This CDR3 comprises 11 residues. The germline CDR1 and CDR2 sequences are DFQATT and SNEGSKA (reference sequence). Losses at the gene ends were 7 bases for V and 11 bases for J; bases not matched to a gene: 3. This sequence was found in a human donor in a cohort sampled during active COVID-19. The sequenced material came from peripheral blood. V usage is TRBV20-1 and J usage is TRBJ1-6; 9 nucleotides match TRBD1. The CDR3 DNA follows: TGCAGTGGACAGGGGGAGGCACCCCTCCACTTT. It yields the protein CSGQGEAPLHF.